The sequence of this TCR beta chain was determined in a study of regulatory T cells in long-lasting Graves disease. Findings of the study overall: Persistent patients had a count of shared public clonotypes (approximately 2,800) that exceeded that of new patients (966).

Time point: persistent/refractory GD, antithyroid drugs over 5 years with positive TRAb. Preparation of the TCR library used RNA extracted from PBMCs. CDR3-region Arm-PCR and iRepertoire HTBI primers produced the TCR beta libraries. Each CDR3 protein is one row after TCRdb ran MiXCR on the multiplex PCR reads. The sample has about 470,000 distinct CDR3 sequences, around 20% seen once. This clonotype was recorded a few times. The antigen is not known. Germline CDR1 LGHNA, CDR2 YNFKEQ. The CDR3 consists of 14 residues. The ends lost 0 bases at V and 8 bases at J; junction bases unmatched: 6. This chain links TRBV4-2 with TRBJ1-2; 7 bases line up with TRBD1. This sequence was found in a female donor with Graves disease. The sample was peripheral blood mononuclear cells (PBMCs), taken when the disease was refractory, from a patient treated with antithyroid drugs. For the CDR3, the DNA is TGTGCCAGCAGCCAAGAGAGGGGGCTGTGGGGCTACACCTTC. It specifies CASSQERGLWGYTF.